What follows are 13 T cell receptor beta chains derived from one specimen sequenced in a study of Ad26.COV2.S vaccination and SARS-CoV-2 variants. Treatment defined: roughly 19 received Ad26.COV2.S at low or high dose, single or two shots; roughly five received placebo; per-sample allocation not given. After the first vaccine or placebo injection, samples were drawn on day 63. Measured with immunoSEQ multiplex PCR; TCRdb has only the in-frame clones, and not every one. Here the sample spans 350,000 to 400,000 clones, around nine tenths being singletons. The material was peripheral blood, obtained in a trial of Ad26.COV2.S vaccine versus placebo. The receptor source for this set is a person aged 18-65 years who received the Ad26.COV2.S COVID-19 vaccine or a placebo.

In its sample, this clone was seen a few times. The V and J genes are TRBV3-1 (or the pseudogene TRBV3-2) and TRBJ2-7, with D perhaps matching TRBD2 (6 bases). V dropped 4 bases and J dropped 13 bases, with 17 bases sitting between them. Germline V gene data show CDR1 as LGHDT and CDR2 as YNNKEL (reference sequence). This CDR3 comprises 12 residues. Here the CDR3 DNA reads TGTGCCAGCAGCCGAAGCGGGCTCGAAACTTACTTC. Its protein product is CASSRSGLETYF.

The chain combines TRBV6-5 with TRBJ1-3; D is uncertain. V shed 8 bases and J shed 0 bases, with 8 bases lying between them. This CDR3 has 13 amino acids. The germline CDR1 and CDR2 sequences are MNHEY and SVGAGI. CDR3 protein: CASGRLSGNTIYF. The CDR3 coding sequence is TGTGCCAGCGGTCGGCTCTCTGGAAACACCATATATTTT.

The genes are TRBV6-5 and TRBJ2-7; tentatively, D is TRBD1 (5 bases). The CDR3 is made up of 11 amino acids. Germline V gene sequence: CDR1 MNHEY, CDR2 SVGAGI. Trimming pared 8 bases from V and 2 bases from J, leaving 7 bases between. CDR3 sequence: CASRRAYEQYF. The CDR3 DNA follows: TGTGCCAGCCGCAGGGCCTACGAGCAGTACTTC.

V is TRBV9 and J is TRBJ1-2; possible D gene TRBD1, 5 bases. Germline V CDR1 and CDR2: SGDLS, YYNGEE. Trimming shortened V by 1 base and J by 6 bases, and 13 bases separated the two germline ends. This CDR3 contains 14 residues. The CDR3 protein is CASSVLQEADGYTF. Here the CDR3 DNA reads TGTGCCAGCAGCGTATTACAGGAAGCAGATGGCTACACCTTC.

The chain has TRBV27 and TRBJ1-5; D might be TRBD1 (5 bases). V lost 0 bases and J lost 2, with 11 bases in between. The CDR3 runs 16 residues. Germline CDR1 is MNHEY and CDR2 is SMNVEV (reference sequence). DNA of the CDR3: TGTGCCAGCAGTTTATCGCGGGGGTTGCGCAATCAGCCCCAGCATTTT. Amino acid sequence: CASSLSRGLRNQPQHF.

CDR3 protein: CASSLGNEKLFF. The CDR3 region has the DNA TGTGCCAGCAGCTTGGGGAATGAAAAACTGTTTTTT. The V call is TRBV5-4, the J call TRBJ1-4; the D is unclear. The V gene's germline CDR1 is SGHNT and CDR2 YYREEE (reference sequence). Deletions cut 0 bases from V and 5 bases from J, with 2 bases between. CDR3 length: 12 residues.

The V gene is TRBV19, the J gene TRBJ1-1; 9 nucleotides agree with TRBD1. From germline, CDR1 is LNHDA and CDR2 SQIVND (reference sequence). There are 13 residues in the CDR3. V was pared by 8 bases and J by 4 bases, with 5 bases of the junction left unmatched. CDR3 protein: CASGTGRGTEAFF. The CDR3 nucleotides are TGTGCCAGTGGGACAGGGCGGGGCACTGAAGCTTTCTTT.

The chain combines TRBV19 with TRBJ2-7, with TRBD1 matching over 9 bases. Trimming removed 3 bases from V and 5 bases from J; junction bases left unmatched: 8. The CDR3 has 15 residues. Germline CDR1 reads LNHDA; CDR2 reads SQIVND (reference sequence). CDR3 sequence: CASSISGQGYNEQYF. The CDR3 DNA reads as TGTGCCAGTAGTATTAGCGGACAGGGGTACAACGAGCAGTACTTC.

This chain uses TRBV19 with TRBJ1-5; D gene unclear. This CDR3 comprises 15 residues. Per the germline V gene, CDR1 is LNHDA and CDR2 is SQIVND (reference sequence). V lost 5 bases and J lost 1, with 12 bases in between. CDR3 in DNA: TGTGCCAGTAGTGGGAACGGCCTGAGCAATCAGCCCCAGCATTTT. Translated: CASSGNGLSNQPQHF.

CDR3 region: CASSLVHYEQYF. CDR3 nucleotides: TGTGCCAGCAGCTTAGTACACTACGAGCAGTACTTC. This sequence joins TRBV11-2 and TRBJ2-7, with unresolved D. Trimming left V 1 base short and J 3 bases short, with 4 bases between. The CDR3 sequence is 12 residues long. Looked up from germline, CDR1 is SGHAT and CDR2 is FQNNGV.

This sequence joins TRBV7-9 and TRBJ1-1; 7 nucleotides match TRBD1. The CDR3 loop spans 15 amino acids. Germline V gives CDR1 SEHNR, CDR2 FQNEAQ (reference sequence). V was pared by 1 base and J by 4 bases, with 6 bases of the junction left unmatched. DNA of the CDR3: TGTGCCAGCAGCTTAGTTCGGACAGGTGGCACTGAAGCTTTCTTT. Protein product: CASSLVRTGGTEAFF.

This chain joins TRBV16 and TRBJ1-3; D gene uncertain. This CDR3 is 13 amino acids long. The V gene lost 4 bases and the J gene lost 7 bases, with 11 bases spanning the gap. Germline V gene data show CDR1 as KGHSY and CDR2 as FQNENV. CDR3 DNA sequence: TGTGCCAGCAGCCGCTCCGCGGGGAACACCATATATTTT. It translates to CASSRSAGNTIYF.

The CDR3, as DNA: TGTGCCAGCAGTGAAAGTAAGGGGCAGTTAAACTATGGCTACACCTTC. Protein sequence: CASSESKGQLNYGYTF. The chain recombines TRBV2 with TRBJ1-2; D possibly corresponds to TRBD1 (5 bases). Germline V gene lookup returns CDR1 SNHLY and CDR2 FYNNEI. The CDR3 is 16 amino acids. The V end lost 2 bases, the J end lost 2 bases, and 15 bases lay between the germline ends.